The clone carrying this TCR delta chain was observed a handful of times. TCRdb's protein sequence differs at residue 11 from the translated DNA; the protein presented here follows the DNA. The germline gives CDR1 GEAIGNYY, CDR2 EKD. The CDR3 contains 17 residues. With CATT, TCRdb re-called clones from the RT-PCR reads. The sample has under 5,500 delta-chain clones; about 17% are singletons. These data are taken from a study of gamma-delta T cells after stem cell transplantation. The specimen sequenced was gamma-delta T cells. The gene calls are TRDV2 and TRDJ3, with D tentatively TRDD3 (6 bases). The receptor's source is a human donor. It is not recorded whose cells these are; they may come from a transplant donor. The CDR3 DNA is TGTGCCTGTGACACCGGGGAGAGCTCCTGGGGCACCCGACAGATGTTTTTC. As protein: CACDTGESSWGTRQMFF.